This T cell receptor (beta chain) was sequenced during a study of blood T cell repertoires in COVID-19. As for the study in general: Collection of acute and convalescent COVID-19 samples took place in the United States, Italy and Spain.

V dropped 6 bases and J dropped 3; count of bases not matched to a gene: 3. Germline CDR1 MNHEY, CDR2 SMNVEV (reference sequence). The CDR3 has 14 amino acids. Assay used: immunoSEQ multiplex PCR; TCRdb lists only in-frame clones, some missing. The table records around 99,000 clones, around 83% of them present only once. The gene calls are TRBV27 and TRBJ2-3; TRBD2 matches at 10 bases. The TCR originated in a woman aged 80 or older with active or convalescent COVID-19. The sequenced material came from peripheral blood. CDR3 DNA sequence: TGTGCCAGCAGGCTAGCGGGAGCTACAGATACGCAGTATTTT. The encoded protein is CASRLAGATDTQYF.